The 32 T cell receptor beta chains presented below share a single source sample, sequenced in a study of tumor-infiltrating lymphocytes in primary liver carcinoma. A constant-region primer served to make TCR beta cDNA from around 540 ng total RNA. Three nested multiplex PCR rounds of slightly modified ARM-PCR generated TCR beta libraries. TRBV1-TRBV30 forward primers and a C-beta reverse primer were used in the first two PCR rounds, which each ran for about 10 cycles. From the multiplex PCR reads, TCRdb called clonotypes with MiXCR, one entry per CDR3 protein. The sample carries 40,000 to 60,000 distinct CDR3 sequences, just over 70% recorded once. Investigators took RNA and DNA out together from roughly 20-30 mg of unsorted bulk tissue. The source material was liver tumor tissue from sampling region 5. Subset given: tumor region T5, tumor centre. The receptors were gathered from a man in his forties with primary liver carcinoma and hepatitis B virus infection.

This clonotype was detected only once. The chain recombines TRBV6-5 with TRBJ2-7, with D perhaps TRBD2 (5 bases). The CDR3 contains 13 residues. V was shortened by 7 bases and J by 6 bases, with 16 bases between the two germline ends. Germline CDR1 and CDR2: MNHEY and SVGAGI. CDR3 sequence: CASNLKGRTEQYF. The CDR3 nucleotides are TGTGCCAGCAACCTGAAAGGGAGAACCGAGCAGTACTTC.

As for this clonotype: The junction differs from germline at one of its ends, possibly a read error. The genes are TRBV29-1 and TRBJ2-1; TRBD2 aligns across 9 bases. Per the germline V gene, CDR1 is SQVTM and CDR2 is ANQGSEA. CDR3 length: 16 residues. CDR3 sequence (DNA): TGCAGCGTTGAACCTCTGTCTAGCGGGACCTACAGTGAGCAGTTCTTC. This encodes CSVEPLSSGTYSEQFF.

Remarks on this clonotype: This CDR3 is missing its conserved last phenylalanine or tryptophan, likely due to a read error. The chain has TRBV12-3 or TRBV12-4 and TRBJ2-1; TRBD2 might be the D (5 bases). Trimming took off 4 bases at V and 8 bases at J, with 21 bases between the two ends. The CDR3 has 16 amino acids. In DNA, the CDR3 is TGTGCCAGCAGTTATAGTGGCGGTCTAGCAGCATATGAGCAGTTCTTA. It specifies CASSYSGGLAAYEQFL.

Comments on this clonotype: One junction end disagrees with the germline gene, perhaps due to a read error. This chain uses TRBV7-3 with TRBJ2-1, with TRBD2 identical over 7 bases. The CDR3 loop spans 19 amino acids. Germline values: CDR1 SGHTA, CDR2 FQGTGA. For the CDR3, the DNA is TGTGCCAGCAACTTAAGGGGAGGGGTAGCACTCTATACCTACAATGAGCAGTTCTTC. This translates into CASNLRGGVALYTYNEQFF. The full variable domain, its missing parts supplied by reference TRBV7-3 and TRBJ2-1, is GAGVSQTPSNKVTEKGKYVELRCDPISGHTALYWYRQSLGQGPEFLIYFQGTGAADDSGLPNDRFFAVRPEGSVSTLKIQRTERGDSAVYLCASNLRGGVALYTYNEQFFGPGTRLTVL.

Of note for this clonotype: No conserved phenylalanine or tryptophan is present at the end of the CDR3, so a read error is the likely explanation. The DNA is omitted, as the CDR3 cannot be located on it reliably, and the CDR3 follows TCRdb's listing. The chain joins TRBV11-3 to TRBJ2-3; the listed D gene, TRBD1, was not tested against the DNA. Germline CDR1 is SGHNT and CDR2 is YENEEA. The CDR3 is 14 amino acids in total, end residues counted. The CDR3 is CASSQGTATDTRYL.

As to this clonotype: Compared with germline, one end of the junction differs, possibly owing to a read error. The rearrangement joins TRBV6-1 to TRBJ2-3; the match to TRBD2 covers 7 bases. Looked up from germline, CDR1 is MNHNS and CDR2 is SASEGT. The CDR3 sequence is 14 residues long. For the CDR3, the DNA is TGTGCCGGCAGTGCGGGAGCTAACACAGATACGCAGTATTTT. Its translation is CAGSAGANTDTQYF.

As concerns this clonotype: The junction differs from germline at one of its ends, possibly a read error. J is TRBJ2-7 and V is TRBV6-5, with 9 bases fitting TRBD2. Germline V gene sequence: CDR1 MNHEY, CDR2 SVGAGI. The CDR3 totals 17 residues. The CDR3 DNA reads TGCGCCAGCAGTCACGCGGAGACAGCGGGAGGTGGGTACGAGCTGTACTTC. Its protein is CASSHAETAGGGYELYF.

This clonotype has only a few counts. One end of the junction is discordant with germline, which a read error may explain. This chain links TRBV7-8 with TRBJ2-7; no clear D gene. The CDR3 length is 15 residues. The germline CDR1 and CDR2 sequences are SGHVS and FQNEAQ. CDR3 bases: TGTACCAGCAGCTTAGTGTGGCTAGACTCCTACGAGCAGTACTTC. It yields the protein CTSSLVWLDSYEQYF.

This rearrangement joins TRBV11-2 to TRBJ2-3, with 7 bases that match TRBD1. The germline V gene encodes CDR1 SGHAT and CDR2 FQNNGV. The CDR3 sequence is 15 residues long. The ends lost 6 bases at V and 2 bases at J; junction bases unmatched: 8. The DNA for the CDR3 is TGTGCCAGCAGTAAACTGGACAGGCACACAGATACGCAGTATTTT. Its translation: CASSKLDRHTDTQYF. Based on the CDR3 plus reference TRBV11-2 and TRBJ2-3, the full variable domain is EAGVAQSPRYKIIEKRQSVAFWCNPISGHATLYWYQQILGQGPKLLIQFQNNGVVDDSQLPKDRFSAERLKGVDSTLKIQPAKLEDSAVYLCASSKLDRHTDTQYFGPGTRLTVL.

This clonotype showed up just once. The CDR3 DNA is TGTGCCAGCAGCTCGACGACTAGCAGGCTTAACGCCGGGGAGCTGTTTTTT. This sequence encodes CASSSTTSRLNAGELFF. The chain is built from TRBV5-6 and TRBJ2-2; TRBD2 matches 7 bases. J lost 6 bases, V lost 3 bases, and 14 bases had no gene match. Germline CDR1 is SGHDT and CDR2 is YYEEEE. This CDR3 region has 17 residues. Drawing the rest from reference TRBV5-6 and TRBJ2-2, the complete variable domain is DAGVTQSPTHLIKTRGQQVTLRCSPKSGHDTVSWYQQALGQGPQFIFQYYEEEERQRGNFPDRFSGHQFPNYSSELNVNALLLGDSALYLCASSSTTSRLNAGELFFGEGSRLTVL.

As regards this clonotype: A much larger clone lies one base from this, so it may be a read error. This sequence joins TRBV6-1 and TRBJ1-6, with D unclear. This CDR3 contains 13 residues. In germline, CDR1 is MNHNS, CDR2 SASEGT. The CDR3 region is CASRTADNSSLHF. The CDR3 DNA reads TGTGCCAGCAGGACCGCCGATAATTCATCCCTCCACTTT.

This clonotype is labeled as medium-sized (0.01 to 0.1%). The chain employs TRBV29-1 and TRBJ2-1; TRBD2 matches at 9 bases. This CDR3 is 13 amino acids long. With V trimmed by 7 bases and J by 2 bases, 3 bases remained unmatched. Germline CDR1 reads SQVTM; CDR2 reads ANQGSEA. The CDR3 DNA follows: TGCAGCGAGCTAGCGGGGACCTACAATGAGCAGTTCTTC. Amino acid sequence: CSELAGTYNEQFF.

Concerning this clonotype itself: No conserved phenylalanine or tryptophan is present at the end of the CDR3, so a read error is the likely explanation. V usage is TRBV10-3 and J usage is TRBJ2-1; D perhaps matches TRBD2 (6 bases). This CDR3 comprises 16 residues. CDR1 and CDR2 (germline): ENHRY, SYGVKD. The CDR3 spells CAFSVGGLSSYNEQFL. As DNA, the CDR3 is TGCGCCTTCTCGGTGGGAGGATTAAGCTCCTACAATGAGCAGTTCCTC.

Points on this clonotype: One junction end does not reproduce the germline sequence, and a read error may be involved. The gene calls are TRBV5-5 and TRBJ1-1, with no clear D. The V gene's germline CDR1 is SGHKS and CDR2 YYEKEE (reference sequence). The CDR3 spans 15 residues. CDR3 region: CASILVGGANTEAFF. CDR3 nucleotides: TGTGCCAGCATCTTGGTCGGAGGAGCGAACACTGAAGCTTTCTTT.

This clonotype came up many times. This chain uses TRBV5-4 with TRBJ2-1; D uncertain. Germline loops: CDR1 SGHNT, CDR2 YYREEE (reference sequence). The V end lost 4 bases, the J end lost 5 bases, and 7 bases lay between the germline ends. The CDR3 contains 12 residues. The CDR3 nucleotides read TGTGCCAGCAGCCCTAGTAACAATGAGCAGTTCTTC. Its translation is CASSPSNNEQFF.

This clonotype is a singleton in its sample. A much larger clone differs by one base, so this may be a read error. J is TRBJ2-3 and V is TRBV20-1; the match to TRBD2 covers 14 bases. CDR1 DFQATT and CDR2 SNEGSKA come from the germline V gene (reference sequence). CDR3 length: 16 amino acids. The CDR3 DNA reads as TGCAGTGCTAAAAGGACTAGCGGGAGGCCGACAGATAGGCAGTATTTT. Residues: CSAKRTSGRPTDRQYF.

This clonotype appeared many times. The chain recombines TRBV11-3 with TRBJ2-3, with 8 bases fitting TRBD2. CDR3 size: 13 residues. J lost 4 bases, V lost 3 bases, and 0 bases had no gene match. Germline lookup yields CDR1 SGHNT and CDR2 YENEEA. The CDR3 DNA is TGTGCCAGCAGCTTGACTAGCGCAGATACGCAGTATTTT. It is translated as CASSLTSADTQYF.

V and J are TRBV28 and TRBJ2-3; D tentatively fits TRBD1 or TRBD2 (5 bases each). V lost 6 bases and J lost 6, with 13 bases in between. Germline assignment: CDR1 MDHEN and CDR2 SYDVKM. The CDR3 is 13 residues long. Written as DNA, the CDR3 is TGTGCCAGCAGCTTTGAGGGGCTGGATACGCAGTATTTT. It yields the protein CASSFEGLDTQYF.

This clonotype was picked up many times. The chain is built from TRBV6-1 and TRBJ2-1, with 11 bases aligning to TRBD1. CDR3 length: 16 amino acids. The germline CDR1 and CDR2 sequences are MNHNS and SASEGT. With V trimmed by 6 bases and J by 0 bases, 4 bases remained unmatched. The CDR3 is CASRRGTGGSYNEQFF. Here the CDR3 DNA reads TGTGCCAGCAGAAGAGGGACAGGGGGCTCCTACAATGAGCAGTTCTTC.

Notes on this clonotype: Compared with germline, one end of the junction differs, possibly owing to a read error. V gene TRBV12-3 or TRBV12-4 combines with J gene TRBJ2-2, with 8 bases lining up with TRBD1. The CDR3 consists of 17 residues. The CDR3 DNA is TGTGCCAGCAGTTGGGGGACAGGTACGCTGAACACAGGGGAGCTGTTTTTT. This gives the protein CASSWGTGTLNTGELFF.

At least ten counts were recorded for this clonotype. The gene calls are TRBV4-1 and TRBJ2-1; the match to TRBD2 covers 7 bases. The V gene's germline CDR1 is MGHRA and CDR2 YSYEKL. V shed 3 bases and J 7 bases; nucleotides not matched to a gene: 9. This CDR3 spans 15 amino acids. The DNA of the CDR3 is TGCGCCAGCAGCCAGAACGGGAGGCCCGAAAATGAGCAGTTCTTC. Encoded protein: CASSQNGRPENEQFF.

Points on this clonotype: A much larger clone differs by one base, so this may be a read error. The chain couples TRBV6-5 to TRBJ2-1, with TRBD2 identical over 10 bases. There are 15 residues in the CDR3. The germline V gene encodes CDR1 MNHEY and CDR2 SVGAGI. The chain's CDR3 is CASSVLAGSYNEQSF. The CDR3 DNA reads TGTGCCAGCAGTGTACTAGCGGGATCCTACAATGAGCAGTCCTTC.

A word on this clonotype: One end of the junction does not line up with germline, which may come from a read error. The chain has TRBV6-2 or TRBV6-3 and TRBJ2-7; TRBD1 matches 8 bases. The CDR3 loop spans 14 amino acids. Per germline, CDR1 MNHEY and CDR2 SVGEGT. The CDR3 nucleotides read TGTGCTACCATGGAGGACAGGGACTCCTACGGGCAGTACTTC. Its protein is CATMEDRDSYGQYF.

Remarks on this clonotype: A much larger clone differs from this one at a single base, so this may be a read error. This sequence joins TRBV29-1 and TRBJ2-1; weak D call: TRBD2 (5 bases). Between the trimmed V and J ends, which lost 7 bases and 2 bases, there was a span of 27 bases. The CDR3 loop spans 18 amino acids. In germline, CDR1 is SQVTM, CDR2 ANQGSEA. CDR3 in DNA: TGCAGCGCCTTCGGGGAGAGGAAGGCCATAATACCCTACAATGAGCAGTTCTTC. This gives the protein CSAFGERKAIIPYNEQFF.

This clonotype is labeled as medium-sized. The chain has TRBV11-2 and TRBJ2-5; weak D call: TRBD2 (5 bases). Between the trimmed V and J ends, which lost 1 base and 4 bases, there was a span of 13 bases. Looked up from germline, CDR1 is SGHAT and CDR2 is FQNNGV. This CDR3 is built from 15 residues. The CDR3 nucleotides are TGTGCCAGCAGCTTAGGAGGGTTGGTGGGAGAGACCCAGTACTTC. Protein product: CASSLGGLVGETQYF.

This clonotype was counted many times. V is TRBV7-9 and J is TRBJ2-2; possibly TRBD1 for D (5 bases). Germline values: CDR1 SEHNR, CDR2 FQNEAQ (reference sequence). The CDR3 runs 14 residues. The ends were cut back, 1 base at V and 2 bases at J, with 5 bases in the middle. CDR3 DNA sequence: TGTGCCAGCAGCTTAGGGACAAACACCGGGGAGCTGTTTTTT. Translated: CASSLGTNTGELFF. Using reference TRBV7-9 and TRBJ2-2 for the parts outside the CDR3, the full variable domain is DTGVSQNPRHKITKRGQNVTFRCDPISEHNRLYWYRQTLGQGPEFLTYFQNEAQLEKSRLLSDRFSAERPKGSFSTLEIQRTEQGDSAMYLCASSLGTNTGELFFGEGSRLTVL.

As to this clonotype: Lacking the conserved final phenylalanine or tryptophan, this CDR3 likely reflects a read error. The rearrangement uses TRBV28 and TRBJ2-7; the match to TRBD1 covers 9 bases. There are 15 residues in the CDR3. Germline lookup yields CDR1 MDHEN and CDR2 SYDVKM. In nucleotides, the CDR3 is TGTGCCAGCAGCACCCGACAGGGGGGGTCCTACAAGCAGTACCTC. Its protein is CASSTRQGGSYKQYL.

A few counts support this clonotype. This rearrangement joins TRBV2 to TRBJ1-5; D not resolved. Trimming took off 0 bases at V and 4 bases at J, with 16 bases between the two ends. The CDR3 has 17 amino acids. Germline V lookup: CDR1 SNHLY, CDR2 FYNNEI. DNA for the CDR3: TGTGCCAGCAGTGAAGCGGGATTTTTTGACTCAAATCAGCCCCAGCATTTT. Translating it yields CASSEAGFFDSNQPQHF.

About this clonotype: Since a much larger clone is just one base distant, this may be a read error. The chain combines TRBV5-1 with TRBJ1-5; unclear D gene. Germline assignment: CDR1 SGHRS and CDR2 YFSETQ. This CDR3 is built from 15 residues. Trimming took off 0 bases at V and 5 bases at J, with 12 bases between the two ends. CDR3 DNA sequence: TGCGCCAGCAGCTTGGGAACAGTGACGGATCAGCCCCAGCATTTT. Amino acid sequence: CASSLGTVTDQPQHF. Drawing the rest from reference TRBV5-1 and TRBJ1-5, the complete variable domain is KAGVTQTPRYLIKTRGQQVTLSCSPISGHRSVSWYQQTPGQGLQFLFEYFSETQRNKGNFPGRFSGRQFSNSRSEMNVSTLELGDSALYLCASSLGTVTDQPQHFGDGTRLSIL.

This clonotype was seen just once. At one boundary the junction diverges from the germline segment, which might be a read error. The genes are TRBV11-1 and TRBJ2-3; 11 bases match TRBD2. CDR3 length: 16 residues. The germline gives CDR1 SGHAT, CDR2 FQDESV (reference sequence). CDR3: CAGSEGLAVSADTQYF. DNA for the CDR3: TGTGCCGGCAGCGAGGGACTAGCGGTTAGCGCAGATACGCAGTATTTT.

V is TRBV5-6 and J is TRBJ1-4, with a possible D match to TRBD1 (6 bases). V shed 4 bases and J shed 4 bases, with 17 bases lying between them. The CDR3 consists of 16 residues. In germline, CDR1 is SGHDT, CDR2 YYEEEE. The DNA of the CDR3 is TGTGCCAGCAGCACGACAGGAGGCGATGGTAATGAAAAACTGTTTTTT. Translating it yields CASSTTGGDGNEKLFF. Using reference TRBV5-6 and TRBJ1-4 for the parts outside the CDR3, the full variable domain is DAGVTQSPTHLIKTRGQQVTLRCSPKSGHDTVSWYQQALGQGPQFIFQYYEEEERQRGNFPDRFSGHQFPNYSSELNVNALLLGDSALYLCASSTTGGDGNEKLFFGSGTQLSVL.

This clonotype was detected only a few times. Since no conserved phenylalanine or tryptophan closes the CDR3, a read error is the likely cause. The limits of the CDR3 on the DNA are not certain, so only TCRdb's listed CDR3 is given. This chain links TRBV11-3 with TRBJ2-1; the listed D gene, TRBD1, was not tested against the DNA. Germline loops: CDR1 SGHNT, CDR2 YENEEA. Both ends counted, the CDR3 spans 14 residues. The CDR3 loop is CASSSTGGRNEQLL.